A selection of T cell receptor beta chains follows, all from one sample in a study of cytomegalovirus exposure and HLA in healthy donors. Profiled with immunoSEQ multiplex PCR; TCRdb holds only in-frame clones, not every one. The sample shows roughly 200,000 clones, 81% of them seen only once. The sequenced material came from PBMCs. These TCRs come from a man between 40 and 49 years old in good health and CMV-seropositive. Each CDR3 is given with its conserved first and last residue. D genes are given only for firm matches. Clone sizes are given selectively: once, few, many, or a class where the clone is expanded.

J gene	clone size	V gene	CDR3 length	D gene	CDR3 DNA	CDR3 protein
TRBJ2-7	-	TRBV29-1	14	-	TGCAGCGTTGGAAACCATAGTCCCCCCTACGAGCAGTACTTC	CSVGNHSPPYEQYF
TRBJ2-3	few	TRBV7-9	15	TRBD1	TGTGCCAGCAGCTTGGAGACAGGGTACACAGATACGCAGTATTTT	CASSLETGYTDTQYF
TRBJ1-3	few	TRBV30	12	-	TGTGCCTACTCAGGGTCTGGAAACACCATATATTTT	CAYSGSGNTIYF
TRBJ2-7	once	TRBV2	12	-	TGTGCCAGCGGGGGGAGCTCCTACGAGCAGTACTTC	CASGGSSYEQYF
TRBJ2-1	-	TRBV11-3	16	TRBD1	TGTGCCAGCAGCGCTGGACAGGGGGCCCTTTACAATGAGCAGTTCTTC	CASSAGQGALYNEQFF
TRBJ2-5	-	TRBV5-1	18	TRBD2	TGCGCCAGCAGCTCGACTAGCGGGGGGGCAGTGGGGCAAGAGACCCAGTACTTC	CASSSTSGGAVGQETQYF
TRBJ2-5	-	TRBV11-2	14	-	TGTGCCAGCAGCTTAGGACAGGTACAAGAGACCCAGTACTTC	CASSLGQVQETQYF
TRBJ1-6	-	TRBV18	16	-	TGTGCCAGCTCACCCGACAGAAGCTCCTATAATTCACCCCTCCACTTT	CASSPDRSSYNSPLHF
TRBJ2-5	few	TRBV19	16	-	TGTGCCAGTAGTATCGGGATGAGGGGGGGCCAGGAGACCCAGTACTTC	CASSIGMRGGQETQYF
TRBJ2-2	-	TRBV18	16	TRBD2	TGTGCCAGCTCACGGGGGAGGGCCGCTAACACCGGGGAGCTGTTTTTT	CASSRGRAANTGELFF
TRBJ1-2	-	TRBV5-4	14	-	TGTGCCAGCAGCCAAGATACAGGGCTTGGGGGCTACACCTTC	CASSQDTGLGGYTF